This TCR beta chain emerged from a study of T cell responses to AZD1222 COVID-19 vaccine. Study-level results: At 160-218 and 743-854, vaccine-associated CD4 TCRs were dominant, and they spanned spike. Clonal diversity was possibly underestimated, and white British individuals and females predominated among donors. After the peak T cell response, and only then, were repertoires sampled. Seropositive status at baseline applied to only six AZD1222 recipients.

In the case of this clone: The target antigen is unknown.

Generated by immunoSEQ multiplex PCR, the TCRdb table keeps only in-frame clones and is missing some. The table shows about 100,000 clones, with about 89% occurring only once. Material: peripheral blood, obtained 28 days after the second dose of the MenACWY control vaccine. The TCR comes from an adult who received the MenACWY meningococcal vaccine as a control.

CDR3 in DNA: TGTGCCATCAACCGGGGGCGGGACCGCCCAGATACGCAGTATTTT. It codes for CAINRGRDRPDTQYF. V gene TRBV10-3 combines with J gene TRBJ2-3; either TRBD1 or TRBD2 may supply D (6 bases each). This CDR3 contains 15 residues. From germline, CDR1 is ENHRY and CDR2 SYGVKD. V lost 7 bases to trimming and J lost 4 bases, with 18 bases between them.